Shown below are 7 T cell receptor beta chains from a single sample sequenced in a study of cytotoxic CD8 clonotypes in ibrutinib-treated CLL (dated by TCRdb to 2020 to 2023). Receptor amplification or capture employed the immunoSEQ multiplex PCR assay. The clones in this table, taken by TCRdb from immuneACCESS, are in-frame only. Not every clone is retained; where verified, under half of the shortfall comes from an unresolved V gene, and the cause of the rest is unknown. This sample gives about 130,000 clones in total; 75% to 85% of them show up just once. The ten largest clones capture about 13% of the sample. The time point label on this specimen signifies: about a year on ibrutinib. The sample in question was PBMCs, obtained after 12 months of ibrutinib treatment. These receptors all stem from a human donor with chronic lymphocytic leukemia.

The gene calls are TRBV7-9 and TRBJ2-1, with a possible D match to TRBD2 (6 bases). There are 12 residues in the CDR3. From germline, CDR1 is SEHNR and CDR2 FQNEAQ (reference sequence). V shed 5 bases and J shed 8 bases, with 10 bases lying between them. The CDR3: CASSPTGDEQFF. The DNA of the CDR3 is TGTGCCAGCAGCCCGACGGGAGATGAGCAGTTCTTC. Filled out from reference TRBV7-9 and TRBJ2-1, the complete variable domain reads DTGVSQNPRHKITKRGQNVTFRCDPISEHNRLYWYRQTLGQGPEFLTYFQNEAQLEKSRLLSDRFSAERPKGSFSTLEIQRTEQGDSAMYLCASSPTGDEQFFGPGTRLTVL.

V and J are TRBV29-1 and TRBJ2-5; D is possibly TRBD2 (6 bases). V lost 4 bases and J 5 bases, leaving 20 bases between the germline ends. CDR3 length equals 15 residues. CDR1 SQVTM and CDR2 ANQGSEA come from the germline V gene. The DNA of the CDR3 is TGCAGCGTTGGGGGAGGAGACTCGTTCAGTGAGACCCAGTACTTC. Translation gives CSVGGGDSFSETQYF.

This chain uses TRBV28 with TRBJ2-1; TRBD2 agrees at 9 bases. This CDR3 comprises 16 residues. V lost 2 bases and J lost 3; bases outside the gene matches: 5. Germline CDR1 reads MDHEN; CDR2 reads SYDVKM. This CDR3 reads CASSLSSGGLYNEQFF. DNA of the CDR3: TGTGCCAGCAGTTTAAGTAGCGGGGGCCTCTACAATGAGCAGTTCTTC.

This clone was found many times. V and J are TRBV2 and TRBJ2-1, with 10 bases that match TRBD2. The germline gives CDR1 SNHLY, CDR2 FYNNEI. J gave up 9 bases and V 5 bases, and 19 bases lay outside the gene matches. The CDR3 extends over 18 amino acids. The CDR3 DNA is TGTGCCAGCAGTCCTAGCGGGAGTGGGTTTTATTATGATAGTGAGCAGTTCTTC. It translates to CASSPSGSGFYYDSEQFF.

Only a few counts were recorded for this clone. The chain employs TRBV4-2 and TRBJ1-1, with TRBD1 identical over 9 bases. CDR1 is LGHNA, CDR2 YNFKEQ, per germline. V trimming: 1 base; J trimming: 0 bases; junction bases outside the gene matches: 6. The CDR3 loop spans 17 amino acids. Here the CDR3 reads CASSQVPGQGMNTEAFF. The CDR3 coding sequence is TGTGCCAGCAGCCAAGTCCCGGGACAGGGAATGAACACTGAAGCTTTCTTT.

This sequence joins TRBV11-3 and TRBJ2-4, with 10 bases identical to TRBD2. From germline, CDR1 is SGHNT and CDR2 YENEEA. The CDR3 covers 19 residues. The J segment lost 0 bases and the V segment lost 5 bases, leaving 13 bases of the junction unmatched. CDR3 DNA: TGTGCCAGCAGCCTGAGAAGGACTAGCGGAGACCTAGCCAAAAACATTCAGTACTTC. It encodes CASSLRRTSGDLAKNIQYF.

This clone appeared a few times. V gene TRBV7-2 combines with J gene TRBJ2-3; 10 positions match TRBD1. Per germline, CDR1 SGHTA and CDR2 FQGNSA. The CDR3 is 13 residues long. Trimming at V came to 2 bases and at J to 14 bases, leaving 7 bases not matched to a gene. DNA of the CDR3: TGTGCCAGCAGCTTACGGGACAGGGGATACGGGTATTTT. Translated: CASSLRDRGYGYF.